These 9 T cell receptor beta chains share one sample of origin, sequenced in a study of low-dose radiotherapy and immunotherapy resistance in tumors. With TRAV- and TRBV-specific primers, first-strand cDNA was made, covering the alpha and beta chains. A constant-region primer paired with the V-primer adapter amplified TCRs over about 20 PCR cycles. In TCRdb, the reads were re-called with MiXCR into one record per CDR3 protein. Here the sample spans over 15,000 distinct CDR3 sequences, approximately 79% being singletons. The receptor source for this set is a human donor with advanced metastatic prostate, ovarian, gallbladder or colorectal cancer (not recorded which). This table probably holds off-target reads from a library built for another chain.

This clonotype was seen only a few times. The chain joins TRBV2 to TRBJ2-1; a weak D match, TRBD2 (7 bases). Germline V lookup: CDR1 SNHLY, CDR2 FYNNEI. The CDR3 contains 15 residues. V dropped 7 bases and J dropped 0 bases, with 13 bases sitting between them. CDR3 residues: CASKGGIRSYNEQFF. The CDR3 coding sequence is TGTGCCAGCAAGGGGGGGATACGCTCCTACAATGAGCAGTTCTTC.

This clonotype was seen more than once but under ten times. The chain has TRBV28 and TRBJ1-2; weak D call: TRBD1 (6 bases). The CDR3 is 15 residues long. CDR1 and CDR2 from the germline V gene are MDHEN and SYDVKM. V was shortened by 6 bases and J by 4 bases, with 18 bases between the two germline ends. CDR3 sequence: CASSLTGGRIYGYTF. CDR3 bases: TGTGCCAGCAGCCTAACTGGGGGGCGCATCTATGGCTACACCTTC.

The rearrangement joins TRBV7-6 to TRBJ2-6, with TRBD1 identical over 7 bases. V lost 5 bases to trimming and J lost 2 bases; unmatched junction nucleotides: 18. In germline, CDR1 is SGHVS, CDR2 FNYEAQ. This CDR3 region has 20 residues. The CDR3 DNA is TGTGCCAGCAGCCCTTCGACAGGGAAGGGCTATGGCGCTGGGGCCAACGTCCTGACTTTC. Amino acid sequence: CASSPSTGKGYGAGANVLTF.

The chain employs TRBV5-6 and TRBJ2-2; no firm D call. V was trimmed by 0 bases and J by 0 bases, leaving 3 bases between them. This CDR3 contains 14 residues. In germline, CDR1 is SGHDT, CDR2 YYEEEE. The CDR3: CASSLEPNTGELFF. The CDR3 DNA follows: TGTGCCAGCAGCTTGGAACCGAACACCGGGGAGCTGTTTTTT.

This sequence joins TRBV28 and TRBJ2-1, with D perhaps matching TRBD1 or TRBD2 (5 bases each). This CDR3 has 15 residues. V gave up 2 bases and J gave up 6 bases, with 14 bases separating them. The V gene's germline CDR1 is MDHEN and CDR2 SYDVKM. The CDR3 sequence: CASSLIGASGNEQFF. The CDR3 bases are TGTGCCAGCAGTTTAATCGGGGCTTCTGGCAATGAGCAGTTCTTC.

This clonotype was observed a few times. The chain joins TRBV12-3 or TRBV12-4 to TRBJ2-1; D possibly matches TRBD1 or TRBD2 (5 bases each). The CDR3 runs to 12 residues. V was trimmed by 1 base and J by 10 bases, leaving 8 bases between them. CDR3 coding DNA: TGTGCCAGCAGTTTAGAGGGGACGGAGCAGTTCTTC. Amino acid sequence: CASSLEGTEQFF.

The V call is TRBV9, the J call TRBJ1-4; perhaps TRBD1 as D (5 bases). This CDR3 contains 14 residues. Trimming left V 4 bases short and J 8 bases short, with 15 bases between. CDR1 and CDR2 (germline): SGDLS, YYNGEE. As DNA, the CDR3 is TGTGCCAGCAGCCGGGGGGACCGCGGCGAAAAACTGTTTTTT. Residues: CASSRGDRGEKLFF.

This rearrangement joins TRBV4-1 to TRBJ2-7; no reliable D call. This CDR3 is 14 amino acids long. V shed 2 bases and J shed 6 bases, with 14 bases lying between them. From germline, CDR1 is MGHRA and CDR2 YSYEKL. CDR3 loop: CASSQSRPVLEQYF. The CDR3 nucleotides read TGCGCCAGCAGCCAATCCCGGCCGGTCCTCGAGCAGTACTTC.

This chain links TRBV7-6 with TRBJ2-4; 11 bases match TRBD2. Trimming cost V 0 bases and J 1 base; bases outside gene matches: 8. The CDR3 totals 19 residues. Germline V gene lookup returns CDR1 SGHVS and CDR2 FNYEAQ. The CDR3: CASSLAATSGVEAKNIQYF. The CDR3 DNA reads as TGTGCCAGCAGCTTAGCGGCGACTAGCGGGGTGGAGGCCAAAAACATTCAGTACTTC.